The rows below give T cell receptor beta chains drawn from one sample of a study of post-analysis software for immune sequencing data. Via MiXCR, TCRdb re-called the PCR reads, giving one row per CDR3 protein. The sample carries about 800,000 distinct CDR3 sequences, 25% to 30% recorded once. The specimen was blood. All receptors derive from a girl aged 5-17 years with multiple sclerosis. The CDR3 runs from the conserved cysteine through the conserved F or W. D genes are given only for firm matches. The size of a clone is reported for some rows only, either as once, few or many, or as a class for expanded clones.

abundance	v_gene	d_gene	j_gene	CDR3aa	CDR3nt
.	TRBV6-1	.	TRBJ1-3	CASSEWGEHSGNTIYF	TGTGCCAGCAGTGAATGGGGGGAGCACTCTGGAAACACCATATATTTT
once	TRBV20-1	.	TRBJ2-3	CSAREGTTVTDTQYF	TGCAGTGCTAGAGAGGGAACAACCGTGACCGATACGCAGTATTTT
.	TRBV28	TRBD2	TRBJ2-3	CAIVRREGVDTQYF	TGTGCCATCGTAAGGCGGGAGGGGGTGGATACGCAGTATTTT
few	TRBV9	.	TRBJ1-6	CASSGEVGGLHF	TGTGCCAGCAGCGGTGAGGTAGGGGGACTCCACTTT
few	TRBV28	.	TRBJ2-7	CASTSLAGQSSYEQYF	TGTGCCAGCACCTCACTTGCCGGGCAGAGCTCCTACGAGCAGTACTTC
.	TRBV9	.	TRBJ1-5	CASSVGPRNQPQHF	TGTGCCAGCAGCGTTGGACCCCGAAATCAGCCCCAGCATTTT
few	TRBV6-5	TRBD2	TRBJ2-7	CASIRAGGPGEQYF	TGTGCCAGCATACGCGCGGGAGGGCCGGGGGAGCAGTACTTC
.	TRBV20-1	TRBD2	TRBJ2-3	CSTGVGSGSADTQYF	TGCAGTACGGGGGTCGGTAGCGGGAGTGCAGATACGCAGTATTTT
.	TRBV6-5	.	TRBJ2-6	CASLKFSSGANVLTF	TGTGCCAGTCTTAAGTTTAGCTCTGGGGCCAACGTCCTGACTTTC
.	TRBV5-1	.	TRBJ2-3	CASSQTTAVSTDTQYF	TGCGCCAGCAGCCAGACGACCGCCGTAAGCACAGATACGCAGTATTTT
.	TRBV20-1	.	TRBJ1-5	CSARRRGRSSNQPQHF	TGCAGTGCTAGACGGCGGGGGCGGTCTAGCAATCAGCCCCAGCATTTT
.	TRBV20-1	TRBD1	TRBJ2-1	CSAKTGQGAGYNEQFF	TGCAGTGCTAAGACGGGGCAGGGGGCGGGGTACAATGAGCAGTTCTTC
few	TRBV4-1	.	TRBJ2-1	CASSLSRGLPYNEQFF	TGCGCCAGCAGCCTTAGCCGGGGACTTCCCTACAATGAGCAGTTCTTC
once	TRBV6-5	.	TRBJ2-2	CASRIPGGELFF	TGTGCCAGCAGAATCCCGGGCGGGGAGCTGTTTTTT
.	TRBV20-1	TRBD1	TRBJ2-5	CSALRGRGTQYF	TGCAGTGCTTTAAGGGGGCGAGGGACCCAGTACTTC
few	TRBV20-1	.	TRBJ1-4	CSVPGGEKLFF	TGCAGCGTCCCGGGGGGCGAAAAACTGTTTTTT
.	TRBV20-1	.	TRBJ1-5	CSAPGPGNQPQHF	TGCAGTGCCCCGGGGCCGGGCAATCAGCCCCAGCATTTT
few	TRBV12-3/TRBV12-4	.	TRBJ2-3	CASSNGHTQYF	TGTGCCAGCAGTAATGGCCATACGCAGTATTTT
.	TRBV20-1	.	TRBJ1-2	CSAPPSTVVYGYTF	TGCAGTGCCCCTCCCTCAACAGTAGTCTATGGCTACACCTTC
.	TRBV5-1	.	TRBJ1-2	CASSGLLGGENGYTF	TGCGCCAGCAGCGGACTTTTGGGGGGAGAGAATGGCTACACCTTC
few	TRBV7-2	TRBD2	TRBJ2-3	CASSLVASGNADTQYF	TGTGCCAGCAGCTTAGTGGCTAGCGGGAATGCAGATACGCAGTATTTT
few	TRBV20-1	TRBD2	TRBJ2-7	CSARIAGTSYPLEQYF	TGCAGTGCTAGAATAGCCGGGACTAGCTATCCCCTCGAGCAGTACTTC
.	TRBV4-1	.	TRBJ2-3	CASSQGASPSADTQYF	TGCGCCAGCAGCCAAGGGGCTAGCCCAAGTGCAGATACGCAGTATTTT
.	TRBV20-1	TRBD2	TRBJ2-7	CSALLGLAGGEQYF	TGCAGTGCCCTCTTGGGACTAGCGGGTGGGGAGCAGTACTTC
.	TRBV4-2	.	TRBJ2-1	CASSPTEIGNEQFF	TGTGCCAGCAGCCCCACGGAGATAGGTAATGAGCAGTTCTTC
few	TRBV20-1	TRBD2	TRBJ2-7	CSAGSGRGYEQYF	TGCAGTGCTGGTAGCGGGAGGGGGTACGAGCAGTACTTC
.	TRBV9	.	TRBJ1-1	CASSTRTSGIGNTEAFF	TGTGCCAGCAGCACCCGGACGTCGGGGATAGGGAACACTGAAGCTTTCTTT
.	TRBV5-5	TRBD1	TRBJ1-5	CASSLGQGRGNQPQHF	TGTGCCAGCAGCCTAGGACAGGGGCGGGGCAATCAGCCCCAGCATTTT
few	TRBV29-1	.	TRBJ2-3	CSVGEYSTDTQYF	TGCAGCGTCGGGGAATACAGCACAGATACGCAGTATTTT
.	TRBV28	.	TRBJ1-5	CASRAALQSPRHF	TGTGCCAGCAGGGCGGCACTGCAATCTCCCCGGCATTTT
.	TRBV6-1	.	TRBJ1-5	CASSRGFNQPQHF	TGTGCCAGCAGCCGAGGCTTCAATCAGCCCCAGCATTTT
few	TRBV20-1	TRBD1	TRBJ2-3	CSATNRGREPQYF	TGCAGTGCGACGAACAGGGGGCGAGAACCGCAGTATTTT
few	TRBV20-1	TRBD2	TRBJ2-3	CSARGLAGVADTQYF	TGCAGTGCTAGAGGACTAGCGGGAGTAGCAGATACGCAGTATTTT
.	TRBV27	TRBD1	TRBJ1-2	CASSLTTGTGASVSYGYTF	TGTGCCAGCAGTTTAACGACCGGGACAGGGGCCTCGGTATCCTATGGCTACACCTTC
many	TRBV7-2	.	TRBJ2-7	CASSPGLGESHEQYF	TGTGCCAGCAGCCCGGGGTTAGGGGAGTCCCACGAGCAGTACTTC
many	TRBV12-3/TRBV12-4	.	TRBJ1-5	CASSLQTGNQPQHF	TGTGCCAGCAGCTTACAAACAGGGAATCAGCCCCAGCATTTT
.	TRBV11-2	.	TRBJ2-1	CASSLGGGRYNEQFF	TGTGCCAGCAGCTTAGGAGGAGGGCGATACAATGAGCAGTTCTTC
few	TRBV7-9	.	TRBJ2-1	CASSPENEQFF	TGTGCCAGCAGTCCCGAAAATGAGCAGTTCTTC
.	TRBV2	.	TRBJ2-6	CASSWDKTSGANVLTF	TGTGCCAGCAGTTGGGACAAAACCTCTGGGGCCAACGTCCTGACTTTC
few	TRBV10-1	TRBD1	TRBJ2-3	CASGTGTGTQYF	TGCGCCAGCGGAACAGGGACAGGGACGCAGTATTTT
few	TRBV5-1	.	TRBJ2-3	CASSYDTDTQYF	TGCGCCAGCAGCTACGACACAGATACGCAGTATTTT